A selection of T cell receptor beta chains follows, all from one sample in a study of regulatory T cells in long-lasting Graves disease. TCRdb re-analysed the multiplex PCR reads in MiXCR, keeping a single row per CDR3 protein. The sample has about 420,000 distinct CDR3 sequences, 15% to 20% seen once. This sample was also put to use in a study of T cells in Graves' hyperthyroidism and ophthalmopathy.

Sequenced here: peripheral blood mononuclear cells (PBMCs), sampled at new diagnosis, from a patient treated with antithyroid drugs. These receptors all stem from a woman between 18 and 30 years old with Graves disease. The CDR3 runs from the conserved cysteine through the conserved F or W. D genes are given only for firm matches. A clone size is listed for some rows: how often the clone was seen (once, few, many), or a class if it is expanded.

DNA: TGTGCCAGCAGCCTTTTGGGTCACGAGCAGTACTTC
CDR3: CASSLLGHEQYF
length: 12
J: TRBJ2-7
V: TRBV6-1
D: NA
size: many

DNA: TGTGCCAGCAGTGTCACCGGGACTACGAGTGAAAAACTGTTTTTT
CDR3: CASSVTGTTSEKLFF
length: 15
J: TRBJ1-4
V: TRBV7-9
D: NA
size: NA

DNA: TGCAGTGCTAGTGCCGACCCGGGACAGGGGATTTCAGATACGCAGCATTTT
CDR3: CSASADPGQGISDTQHF
length: 17
J: TRBJ1-5
V: TRBV20-1
D: TRBD1
size: NA

DNA: TGCAGCGTGGTTCAGGGTTCCACCGGGGAGCTGTTTTTT
CDR3: CSVVQGSTGELFF
length: 13
J: TRBJ2-2
V: TRBV29-1
D: NA
size: NA

DNA: TGTGCCAGCAGCTTAGGTTCCACTAGCGGGAGGGCAGCAGATACGCAGTATTTT
CDR3: CASSLGSTSGRAADTQYF
length: 18
J: TRBJ2-3
V: TRBV7-2
D: TRBD2
size: NA

DNA: TGTGCCAGCAGTGAAAGTATTAGAACGACAGGGTACACCGGGGAGCTGTTTTTT
CDR3: CASSESIRTTGYTGELFF
length: 18
J: TRBJ2-2
V: TRBV6-1
D: TRBD1
size: NA

DNA: TGCAGCGTTGTACGGGGCTCCTACAATGAGCAGTTCTTC
CDR3: CSVVRGSYNEQFF
length: 13
J: TRBJ2-1
V: TRBV29-1
D: NA
size: many

DNA: TGTGCCAGCAGCCAAGATCCGCCGACCGCGGCCAAAAACATTCAGTACTTC
CDR3: CASSQDPPTAAKNIQYF
length: 17
J: TRBJ2-4
V: TRBV14
D: NA
size: NA

DNA: TGTGCCAGCAGTTTCCGAGGGGCCGAGCAGTACTTC
CDR3: CASSFRGAEQYF
length: 12
J: TRBJ2-7
V: TRBV28
D: NA
size: many

DNA: TGCGCCAGCAGCTTGCGGGCCCCGTCCGGCCTCCAAGAGACCCAGTACTTC
CDR3: CASSLRAPSGLQETQYF
length: 17
J: TRBJ2-5
V: TRBV5-1
D: NA
size: few

DNA: TGTGCCAGCACCCCGGGACGGGCACAAGAGACCCAGTACTTC
CDR3: CASTPGRAQETQYF
length: 14
J: TRBJ2-5
V: TRBV2
D: NA
size: NA

DNA: TGTGCCAGCTCAGGGGCGGATCGAGAGACCCAGTACTTC
CDR3: CASSGADRETQYF
length: 13
J: TRBJ2-5
V: TRBV28
D: NA
size: NA

DNA: TGTGCCAGCAGGGGGGGGGACAGGGGATACGAGCAGTACTTC
CDR3: CASRGGDRGYEQYF
length: 14
J: TRBJ2-7
V: TRBV6-1
D: TRBD1
size: many

DNA: TGTGCCAGCAGCCAAGGTCGACTAGCGGGAGGGTCCCCCTCTAGCACAGATACGCAGTATTTT
CDR3: CASSQGRLAGGSPSSTDTQYF
length: 21
J: TRBJ2-3
V: TRBV14
D: TRBD2
size: NA

DNA: TGTGCCAGCAGCCCCCTTGTCGTTCCCTACGAGCAGTACTTC
CDR3: CASSPLVVPYEQYF
length: 14
J: TRBJ2-7
V: TRBV27
D: NA
size: many

DNA: TGTGCCAGCAGCCACGGAGTGAGGGATCGGGGGGAAATCTACAATGAGCAGTTCTTC
CDR3: CASSHGVRDRGEIYNEQFF
length: 19
J: TRBJ2-1
V: TRBV14
D: TRBD2
size: NA

DNA: TGTGCCAGCGGGGTACCGGGCTACGGCTACACCTTC
CDR3: CASGVPGYGYTF
length: 12
J: TRBJ1-2
V: TRBV9
D: NA
size: many

DNA: TGTGCCAGCAGCGCCCAGGGACGGAATTCACCCCTCCACTTT
CDR3: CASSAQGRNSPLHF
length: 14
J: TRBJ1-6
V: TRBV6-1
D: NA
size: few

DNA: TGTGCCAGCAGTGACAATTGGGGGGCCGGGGAGCTGTTTTTT
CDR3: CASSDNWGAGELFF
length: 14
J: TRBJ2-2
V: TRBV28
D: NA
size: few

DNA: TGTGCCAGCAACTCCCTTGGACAGGGGCAGGTCTTC
CDR3: CASNSLGQGQVF
length: 12
J: TRBJ2-7
V: TRBV7-3
D: TRBD1
size: NA

DNA: TGCGCCAGCAGTTATATCAGGCCACCCACAGATACGCAGTATTTT
CDR3: CASSYIRPPTDTQYF
length: 15
J: TRBJ2-3
V: TRBV10-1
D: NA
size: few

DNA: TGTGCCAGCAGCTCCAGCCACGGACAGACCTACGAGCAGTACTTC
CDR3: CASSSSHGQTYEQYF
length: 15
J: TRBJ2-7
V: TRBV11-2
D: NA
size: many

DNA: TGTGCCAGCAGTTTAAGTCGGGACAGGGCTTCCTACGAGCAGTACTTC
CDR3: CASSLSRDRASYEQYF
length: 16
J: TRBJ2-7
V: TRBV28
D: TRBD1
size: many

DNA: TGCAGTGCTAGAGATCCGAGGGGGGACGCTGGGACAGATACGCAGTATTTT
CDR3: CSARDPRGDAGTDTQYF
length: 17
J: TRBJ2-3
V: TRBV20-1
D: NA
size: many

DNA: TGCAGCGTTGAACCTAGGGGAGAACAAGAGACCCAGTACTTC
CDR3: CSVEPRGEQETQYF
length: 14
J: TRBJ2-5
V: TRBV29-1
D: NA
size: few

DNA: TGCAGCGTTGGACTAGCGGGAGGGTTATACAATGAGCAGTTCTTC
CDR3: CSVGLAGGLYNEQFF
length: 15
J: TRBJ2-1
V: TRBV29-1
D: TRBD2
size: many

DNA: TGTGCCATCGTCGCGGGAGGTACCTACAATGAGCAGTTCTTC
CDR3: CAIVAGGTYNEQFF
length: 14
J: TRBJ2-1
V: TRBV10-3
D: TRBD2
size: few

DNA: TGTGCCAGCAGGCCCGACAGGACCTCTGGCTACACCTTC
CDR3: CASRPDRTSGYTF
length: 13
J: TRBJ1-2
V: TRBV6-4
D: NA
size: NA

DNA: TGCAGTGCTAGAGTCGCCACAGGGAGCAATCAGCCCCAGCATTTT
CDR3: CSARVATGSNQPQHF
length: 15
J: TRBJ1-5
V: TRBV20-1
D: NA
size: few

DNA: TGTGCCGGCAGCTTAGCCCCGGAGAGCACAGATACGCAGTATTTT
CDR3: CAGSLAPESTDTQYF
length: 15
J: TRBJ2-3
V: TRBV7-8
D: NA
size: few

DNA: TGTGCCAGCAGTTCCACGACAGCCTGCGAGCAGTACTTC
CDR3: CASSSTTACEQYF
length: 13
J: TRBJ2-7
V: TRBV28
D: NA
size: many

DNA: TGTGCCATCAGTGAAAGAATAAGCGGGCTAGCGGGAGGACCGTACGAGCAGTACTTC
CDR3: CAISERISGLAGGPYEQYF
length: 19
J: TRBJ2-7
V: TRBV10-3
D: TRBD2
size: many

DNA: TGTGCCAGCAGCATGGAGGTTGACACTGAAGCTTTCTTT
CDR3: CASSMEVDTEAFF
length: 13
J: TRBJ1-1
V: TRBV5-4
D: NA
size: once